This is a list of T cell receptor beta chains from one sample in a study of vaccination and CD4 T cells after COVID-19. TCRdb processed the PCR reads anew with MiXCR; each CDR3 protein has one entry. The data show fewer than 25,000 distinct CDR3 sequences, over 40% seen once. The sequencing used CD4+ T cells from blood, collected before SARS-CoV-2 vaccination. The receptors originated from a human donor who had recovered from COVID-19. Each CDR3 is given with its conserved first and last residue. Fields, in order: clone size, V gene, D gene, J gene, CDR3 DNA, CDR3 protein. D genes are given only for firm matches. The size entry is marked missing in some rows and otherwise reads once, few, many or a size class.

clone size: NA; V gene: TRBV2; D gene: NA; J gene: TRBJ2-7; CDR3 DNA: TGTGCCAGCAGTCCGGGACTCACAGATGGCGAGCAGTACTTC; CDR3 protein: CASSPGLTDGEQYF
clone size: NA; V gene: TRBV6-1; D gene: NA; J gene: TRBJ2-3; CDR3 DNA: TGTGCCAGCGGTGAGGCAGGGACCACTAGCACAGATACGCAGTATTTT; CDR3 protein: CASGEAGTTSTDTQYF
clone size: NA; V gene: TRBV19; D gene: NA; J gene: TRBJ1-1; CDR3 DNA: TGTGCCAGTAGTATAGACAGGGTGACTGAAGCTTTCTTT; CDR3 protein: CASSIDRVTEAFF
clone size: NA; V gene: TRBV5-1; D gene: NA; J gene: TRBJ2-7; CDR3 DNA: TGCGCCAGCAGCGAATCCGCCTACGAGCAGTACTTC; CDR3 protein: CASSESAYEQYF
clone size: few; V gene: TRBV6-2/TRBV6-3; D gene: TRBD1; J gene: TRBJ2-1; CDR3 DNA: TGTGCCAGCAGTAATCCGGGACAGCTCAATGAGCAGTTCTTC; CDR3 protein: CASSNPGQLNEQFF
clone size: few; V gene: TRBV20-1; D gene: NA; J gene: TRBJ2-7; CDR3 DNA: TGCAGTGCTAGTATCGCGGACGAGCAGTACTTC; CDR3 protein: CSASIADEQYF
clone size: NA; V gene: TRBV6-5; D gene: NA; J gene: TRBJ2-1; CDR3 DNA: TGTGCCAGCAGTTATGAGCAGGGGATTTACAATGAGCAGTTCTTC; CDR3 protein: CASSYEQGIYNEQFF
clone size: NA; V gene: TRBV4-1; D gene: NA; J gene: TRBJ2-5; CDR3 DNA: TGCGCCAGCAGCCAAGAGCCATACCAAGAGACCCAGTACTTC; CDR3 protein: CASSQEPYQETQYF
clone size: NA; V gene: TRBV2; D gene: NA; J gene: TRBJ2-5; CDR3 DNA: TGTGCCAGCAGTAAACAGGGAAAGCAAGAGACCCAGTACTTC; CDR3 protein: CASSKQGKQETQYF
clone size: NA; V gene: TRBV20-1; D gene: TRBD2; J gene: TRBJ2-1; CDR3 DNA: TGCAGTGCTAGTCCGGGACTAGGAGACAATGAGCAGTTCTTC; CDR3 protein: CSASPGLGDNEQFF
clone size: NA; V gene: TRBV10-3; D gene: NA; J gene: TRBJ1-1; CDR3 DNA: TGTGCCATCAGCCCGGGGGAGGGGCGGGCTGAAGCTTTCTTT; CDR3 protein: CAISPGEGRAEAFF
clone size: NA; V gene: TRBV15; D gene: NA; J gene: TRBJ2-2; CDR3 DNA: TGTGCCACCAGCAGAGCAGGGTACACCGGGGAGCTGTTTTTT; CDR3 protein: CATSRAGYTGELFF
clone size: few; V gene: TRBV6-2/TRBV6-3; D gene: NA; J gene: TRBJ2-5; CDR3 DNA: TGTGCCAGCAGTTATTATGGGGGAGGAGAGACCCAGTACTTC; CDR3 protein: CASSYYGGGETQYF
clone size: few; V gene: TRBV7-3; D gene: NA; J gene: TRBJ1-2; CDR3 DNA: TGTGCCAGCAGCTTTGTGATGGCGGAAAACTATGGCTACACCTTC; CDR3 protein: CASSFVMAENYGYTF
clone size: few; V gene: TRBV20-1; D gene: TRBD2; J gene: TRBJ2-7; CDR3 DNA: TGCAGTGCTAGAAGACAGACTAGCGGTAACTACGAGCAGTACTTC; CDR3 protein: CSARRQTSGNYEQYF
clone size: NA; V gene: TRBV6-5; D gene: NA; J gene: TRBJ2-5; CDR3 DNA: TGTGCCAGCAGTTCCTCTGGGGAAGAGACCCAGTACTTC; CDR3 protein: CASSSSGEETQYF
clone size: once; V gene: TRBV20-1; D gene: NA; J gene: TRBJ2-1; CDR3 DNA: TGCAGTGCTAGCGGGATCTATGAGCAGTTCTTC; CDR3 protein: CSASGIYEQFF
clone size: NA; V gene: TRBV2; D gene: TRBD1; J gene: TRBJ1-5; CDR3 DNA: TGTGCCAGCAGTAGACAGGGAAGAGATCAGCCCCAGCATTTT; CDR3 protein: CASSRQGRDQPQHF
clone size: once; V gene: TRBV4-1; D gene: NA; J gene: TRBJ2-7; CDR3 DNA: TGCGCCAGCAGCCAAGTATCTGGCGAGCAGTACTTC; CDR3 protein: CASSQVSGEQYF
clone size: NA; V gene: TRBV10-3; D gene: NA; J gene: TRBJ1-3; CDR3 DNA: TGTGCCATCAGTGAGTTTGGGGGGGCAGCTCCCTCTGGAAACACCATATATTTT; CDR3 protein: CAISEFGGAAPSGNTIYF
clone size: NA; V gene: TRBV6-1; D gene: TRBD1; J gene: TRBJ2-7; CDR3 DNA: TGTGCCAGCAGTAGGACAGGGAAGTACGAGCAGTACTTC; CDR3 protein: CASSRTGKYEQYF
clone size: NA; V gene: TRBV20-1; D gene: NA; J gene: TRBJ1-1; CDR3 DNA: TGCAGTGCTAGAGAGGGGTTTGGAGGGAGCACTGAAGCTTTCTTT; CDR3 protein: CSAREGFGGSTEAFF
clone size: NA; V gene: TRBV12-3/TRBV12-4; D gene: NA; J gene: TRBJ2-3; CDR3 DNA: TGTGCCAGCAGTTTAGCGCTAACCGGGTTGGGCACAGATACGCAGTATTTT; CDR3 protein: CASSLALTGLGTDTQYF
clone size: few; V gene: TRBV20-1; D gene: NA; J gene: TRBJ2-3; CDR3 DNA: TGCAGTGCTAGAGGAATTATCGCTAGAGTGCGCACAGATACGCAGTATTTT; CDR3 protein: CSARGIIARVRTDTQYF
clone size: NA; V gene: TRBV10-3; D gene: TRBD2; J gene: TRBJ2-1; CDR3 DNA: TGTGCCATCAGTGTTAGCGGGAATAGCGGGAGCCTCTACAATGAGCAGTTCTTC; CDR3 protein: CAISVSGNSGSLYNEQFF
clone size: NA; V gene: TRBV30; D gene: NA; J gene: TRBJ1-5; CDR3 DNA: TGTGCCTGGAGTGTACAGGGAGGACAGCCCCAGCATTTT; CDR3 protein: CAWSVQGGQPQHF
clone size: NA; V gene: TRBV7-3; D gene: TRBD2; J gene: TRBJ2-2; CDR3 DNA: TGTGCCAGCAGCTTAGCGGGAGCGAACACCGGGGAGCTGTTTTTT; CDR3 protein: CASSLAGANTGELFF
clone size: NA; V gene: TRBV7-3; D gene: NA; J gene: TRBJ2-7; CDR3 DNA: TGTGCCAGCAGCCCGGACCGTTTAAGCTCCTACGAGCAGTACTTC; CDR3 protein: CASSPDRLSSYEQYF
clone size: NA; V gene: TRBV20-1; D gene: NA; J gene: TRBJ2-7; CDR3 DNA: TGCAGTGCTAGAGTTACGGCCTACCGTAACTACGAGCAGTACTTC; CDR3 protein: CSARVTAYRNYEQYF
clone size: NA; V gene: TRBV20-1; D gene: TRBD2; J gene: TRBJ2-2; CDR3 DNA: TGCAGTGCTAGACCCCCCTCCGGACTAGCGGGAGCTGGCGGGGAGCTGTTTTTT; CDR3 protein: CSARPPSGLAGAGGELFF
clone size: few; V gene: TRBV20-1; D gene: NA; J gene: TRBJ1-6; CDR3 DNA: TGCAGTGCTAATTCACCCCTCCACTTT; CDR3 protein: CSANSPLHF
clone size: NA; V gene: TRBV24-1; D gene: TRBD2; J gene: TRBJ2-3; CDR3 DNA: TGTGCCACCAGTGAGCCTAGCGGGAGGAACACAGATACGCAGTATTTT; CDR3 protein: CATSEPSGRNTDTQYF
clone size: few; V gene: TRBV5-1; D gene: TRBD1; J gene: TRBJ1-2; CDR3 DNA: TGCGCCAGCAGCCGGAGGGGAGGGGGCGAGGTGGGCTATGGCTACACCTTC; CDR3 protein: CASSRRGGGEVGYGYTF
clone size: NA; V gene: TRBV30; D gene: NA; J gene: TRBJ2-3; CDR3 DNA: TGTGCCTGGACTAGCAGATACACAGATACGCAGTATTTT; CDR3 protein: CAWTSRYTDTQYF
clone size: NA; V gene: TRBV7-9; D gene: NA; J gene: TRBJ2-2; CDR3 DNA: TGTGCCAGCAGCTTAGTTTCCGGGGGCACCGGGGAGCTGTTTTTT; CDR3 protein: CASSLVSGGTGELFF
clone size: few; V gene: TRBV6-1; D gene: NA; J gene: TRBJ1-5; CDR3 DNA: TGTGCCAGCAGTACAGGGACCAGCAATCAGCCCCAGCATTTT; CDR3 protein: CASSTGTSNQPQHF
clone size: NA; V gene: TRBV27; D gene: NA; J gene: TRBJ2-5; CDR3 DNA: TGTGCCAGCAGTTTGTGGGGAGGGGGCCAAGAGACCCAGTACTTC; CDR3 protein: CASSLWGGGQETQYF
clone size: NA; V gene: TRBV6-5; D gene: NA; J gene: TRBJ2-7; CDR3 DNA: TGTGCCAGCAGTTCCTGGATAGGGGGTGTACACGAGCAGTACTTC; CDR3 protein: CASSSWIGGVHEQYF
clone size: NA; V gene: TRBV28; D gene: NA; J gene: TRBJ1-2; CDR3 DNA: TGTGCCAGCACCCGCCGGGACGGAGGATCTTTTAACTATGGCTACACCTTC; CDR3 protein: CASTRRDGGSFNYGYTF
clone size: NA; V gene: TRBV20-1; D gene: NA; J gene: TRBJ2-1; CDR3 DNA: TGCAGTGTGGCGACAGGTGGGAATGAGCAGTTCTTC; CDR3 protein: CSVATGGNEQFF
clone size: NA; V gene: TRBV6-1; D gene: TRBD2; J gene: TRBJ2-1; CDR3 DNA: TGTGCCAGCAGGAGGGCTGGACTAGCGGGAGGTAGTGAGCAGTTCTTC; CDR3 protein: CASRRAGLAGGSEQFF
clone size: few; V gene: TRBV7-3; D gene: NA; J gene: TRBJ1-1; CDR3 DNA: TGTGCCAGCAGCTACCATGACGGGAACACTGAAGCTTTCTTT; CDR3 protein: CASSYHDGNTEAFF
clone size: NA; V gene: TRBV5-1; D gene: NA; J gene: TRBJ2-2; CDR3 DNA: TGCGCCAGCAGCTTGCTGCCTTGGGGCACCGGGGAGCTGTTTTTT; CDR3 protein: CASSLLPWGTGELFF
clone size: NA; V gene: TRBV20-1; D gene: TRBD1; J gene: TRBJ2-1; CDR3 DNA: TGCAGTGCTGGACAGGGGGTCAGTAACAATGAGCAGTTCTTC; CDR3 protein: CSAGQGVSNNEQFF
clone size: NA; V gene: TRBV28; D gene: TRBD1; J gene: TRBJ2-5; CDR3 DNA: TGTGCCAGCAGCACAGGGGAAGAGACCCAGTACTTC; CDR3 protein: CASSTGEETQYF
clone size: NA; V gene: TRBV20-1; D gene: TRBD1; J gene: TRBJ1-2; CDR3 DNA: TGCAGTGCTGGGGCCGGGACAGGGAGCGGCTACACCTTC; CDR3 protein: CSAGAGTGSGYTF
clone size: NA; V gene: TRBV20-1; D gene: TRBD2; J gene: TRBJ2-6; CDR3 DNA: TGCAGTGCTAGTCTCGGACTAGCGGGAGCCGGGGCCAACGTCCTGACTTTC; CDR3 protein: CSASLGLAGAGANVLTF